What follows describes a single T cell receptor (beta chain). This CDR3 comprises 16 residues. Germline CDR1 is SGHRS and CDR2 is YFSETQ. This sample stems from a study of T cells expressing NK-cell markers. Reprocessing the 5' RACE reads, TCRdb reports a single entry for every CDR3 protein and omits DNA. Listed are hundreds of thousands of distinct CDR3 sequences; 3.5% to 4.5% falls within the top ten. The TCR was taken from a man in his late teens or twenties in good health. Material for sequencing was blood T cells: a sorted CD56 or NKG2C T cell subset, CD4+ or CD8+ T cells, or bulk PBMC T cells (not recorded which). The chain combines TRBV5-1 with TRBJ2-3. CDR3: CASSLASSARTDTQYF.